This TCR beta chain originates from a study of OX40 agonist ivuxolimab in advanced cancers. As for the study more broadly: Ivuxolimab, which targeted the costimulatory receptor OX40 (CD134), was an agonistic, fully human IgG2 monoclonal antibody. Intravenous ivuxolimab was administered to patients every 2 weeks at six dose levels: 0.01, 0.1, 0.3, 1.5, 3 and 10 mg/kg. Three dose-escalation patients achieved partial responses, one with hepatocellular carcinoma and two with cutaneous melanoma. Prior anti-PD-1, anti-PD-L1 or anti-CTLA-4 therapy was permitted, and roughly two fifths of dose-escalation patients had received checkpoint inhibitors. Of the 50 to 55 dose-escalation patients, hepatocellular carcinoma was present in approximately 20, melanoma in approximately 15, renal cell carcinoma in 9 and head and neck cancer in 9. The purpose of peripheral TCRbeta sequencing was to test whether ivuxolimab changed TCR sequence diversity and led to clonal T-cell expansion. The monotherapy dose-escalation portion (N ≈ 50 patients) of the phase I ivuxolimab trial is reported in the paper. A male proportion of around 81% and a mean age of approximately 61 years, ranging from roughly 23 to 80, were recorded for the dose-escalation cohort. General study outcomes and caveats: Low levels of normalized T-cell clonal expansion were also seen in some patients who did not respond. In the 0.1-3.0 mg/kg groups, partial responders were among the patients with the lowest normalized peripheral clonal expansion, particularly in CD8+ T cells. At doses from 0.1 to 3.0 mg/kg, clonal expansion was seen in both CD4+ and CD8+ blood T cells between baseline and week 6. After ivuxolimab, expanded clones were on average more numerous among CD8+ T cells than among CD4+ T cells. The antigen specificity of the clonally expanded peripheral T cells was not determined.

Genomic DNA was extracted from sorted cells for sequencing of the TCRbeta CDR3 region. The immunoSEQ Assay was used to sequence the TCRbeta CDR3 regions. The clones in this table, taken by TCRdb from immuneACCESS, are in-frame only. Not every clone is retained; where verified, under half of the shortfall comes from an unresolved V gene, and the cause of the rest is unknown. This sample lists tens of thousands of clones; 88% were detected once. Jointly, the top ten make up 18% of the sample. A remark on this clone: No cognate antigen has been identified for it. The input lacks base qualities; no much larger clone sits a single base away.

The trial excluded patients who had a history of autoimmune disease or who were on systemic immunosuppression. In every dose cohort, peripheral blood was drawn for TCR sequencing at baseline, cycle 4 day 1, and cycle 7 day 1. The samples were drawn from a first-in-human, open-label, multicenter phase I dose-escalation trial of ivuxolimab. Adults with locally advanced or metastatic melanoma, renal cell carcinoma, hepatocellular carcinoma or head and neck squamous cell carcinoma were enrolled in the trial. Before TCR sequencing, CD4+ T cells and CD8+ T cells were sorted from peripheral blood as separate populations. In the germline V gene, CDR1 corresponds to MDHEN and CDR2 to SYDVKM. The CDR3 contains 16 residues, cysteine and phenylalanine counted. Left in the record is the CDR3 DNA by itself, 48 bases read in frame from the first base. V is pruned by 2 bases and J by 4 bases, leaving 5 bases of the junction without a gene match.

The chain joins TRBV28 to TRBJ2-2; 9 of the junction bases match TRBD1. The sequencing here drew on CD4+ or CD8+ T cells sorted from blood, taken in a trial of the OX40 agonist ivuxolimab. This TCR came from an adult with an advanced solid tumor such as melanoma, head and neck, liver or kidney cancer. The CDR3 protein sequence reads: CASSLPPGQGTGELFF. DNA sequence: TGTGCCAGCAGTTTACCCCCGGGACAGGGCACCGGGGAGCTGTTTTTT.